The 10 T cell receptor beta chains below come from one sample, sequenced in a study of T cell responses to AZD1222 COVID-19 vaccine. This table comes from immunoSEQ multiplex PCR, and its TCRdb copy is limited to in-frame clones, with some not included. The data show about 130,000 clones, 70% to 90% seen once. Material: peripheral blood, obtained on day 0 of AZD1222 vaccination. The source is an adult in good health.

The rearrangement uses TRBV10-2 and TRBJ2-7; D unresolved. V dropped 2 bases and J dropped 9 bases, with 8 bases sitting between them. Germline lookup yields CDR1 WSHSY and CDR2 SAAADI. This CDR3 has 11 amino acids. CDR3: CASSELNGQYF. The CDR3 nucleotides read TGCGCCAGCAGTGAGCTGAACGGGCAGTACTTC.

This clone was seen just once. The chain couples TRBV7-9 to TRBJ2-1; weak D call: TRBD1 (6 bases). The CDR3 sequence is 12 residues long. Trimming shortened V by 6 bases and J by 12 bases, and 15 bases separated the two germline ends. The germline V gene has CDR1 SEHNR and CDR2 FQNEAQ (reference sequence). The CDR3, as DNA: TGTGCCAGCAGTCAGGGGCTTTCGTGGCAGTTCTTC. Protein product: CASSQGLSWQFF.

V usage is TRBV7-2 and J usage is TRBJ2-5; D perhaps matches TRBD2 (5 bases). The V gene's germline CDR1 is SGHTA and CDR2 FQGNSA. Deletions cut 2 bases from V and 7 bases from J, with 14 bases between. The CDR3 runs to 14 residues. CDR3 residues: CASSLTPGDGTQYF. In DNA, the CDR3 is TGTGCCAGCAGCTTAACCCCCGGGGATGGGACCCAGTACTTC.

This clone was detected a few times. The CDR3 region is CASSLADPRTSTEAFF. In DNA, the CDR3 is TGTGCCAGCAGCTTAGCGGATCCCCGGACATCCACTGAAGCTTTCTTT. V gene TRBV7-2 combines with J gene TRBJ1-1, with D possibly being TRBD1 (5 bases). This CDR3 is built from 16 residues. V gave up 0 bases and J gave up 4 bases, with 15 bases separating them. Germline V gives CDR1 SGHTA, CDR2 FQGNSA.

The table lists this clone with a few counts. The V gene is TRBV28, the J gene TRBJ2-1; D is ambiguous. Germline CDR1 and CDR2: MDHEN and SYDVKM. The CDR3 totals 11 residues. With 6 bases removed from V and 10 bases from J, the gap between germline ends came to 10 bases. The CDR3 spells CASSRGGEQFF. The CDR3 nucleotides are TGTGCCAGCAGCCGAGGTGGAGAGCAGTTCTTC.

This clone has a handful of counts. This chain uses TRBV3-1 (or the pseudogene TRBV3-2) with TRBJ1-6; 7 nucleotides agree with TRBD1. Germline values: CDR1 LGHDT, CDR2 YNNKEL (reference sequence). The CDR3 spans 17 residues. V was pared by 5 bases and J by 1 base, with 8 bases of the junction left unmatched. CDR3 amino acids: CASSSPGQASYNSPLHF. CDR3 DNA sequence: TGTGCCAGCAGCTCCCCTGGACAGGCATCCTATAATTCACCCCTCCACTTT.

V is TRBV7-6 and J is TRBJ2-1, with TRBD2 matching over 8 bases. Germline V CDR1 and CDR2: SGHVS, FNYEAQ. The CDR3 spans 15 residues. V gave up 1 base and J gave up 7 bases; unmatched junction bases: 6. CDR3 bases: TGTGCCAGCAGCTTAGTCGCGGGGGGCTGGAATGAGCAGTTCTTC. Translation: CASSLVAGGWNEQFF.

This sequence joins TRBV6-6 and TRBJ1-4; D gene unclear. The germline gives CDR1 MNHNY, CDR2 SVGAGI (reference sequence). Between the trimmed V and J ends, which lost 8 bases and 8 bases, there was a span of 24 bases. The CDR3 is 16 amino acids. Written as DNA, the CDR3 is TGTGCCAGCCACCCTTCTAGCAGCCTCCTGAGGGAAAAACTGTTTTTT. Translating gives CASHPSSSLLREKLFF.

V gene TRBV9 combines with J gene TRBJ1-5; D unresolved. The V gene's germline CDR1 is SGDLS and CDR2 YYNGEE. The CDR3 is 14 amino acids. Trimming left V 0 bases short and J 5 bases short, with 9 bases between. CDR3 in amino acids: CASSVGASDQPQHF. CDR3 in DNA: TGTGCCAGCAGCGTAGGGGCCAGCGATCAGCCCCAGCATTTT.

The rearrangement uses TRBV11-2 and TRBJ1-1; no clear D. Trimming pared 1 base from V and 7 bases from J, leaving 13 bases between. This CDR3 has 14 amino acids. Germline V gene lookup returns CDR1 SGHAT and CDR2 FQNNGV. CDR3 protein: CASSLGGRDREAFF. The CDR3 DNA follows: TGTGCCAGCAGCTTAGGAGGCCGAGACCGTGAAGCTTTCTTT.